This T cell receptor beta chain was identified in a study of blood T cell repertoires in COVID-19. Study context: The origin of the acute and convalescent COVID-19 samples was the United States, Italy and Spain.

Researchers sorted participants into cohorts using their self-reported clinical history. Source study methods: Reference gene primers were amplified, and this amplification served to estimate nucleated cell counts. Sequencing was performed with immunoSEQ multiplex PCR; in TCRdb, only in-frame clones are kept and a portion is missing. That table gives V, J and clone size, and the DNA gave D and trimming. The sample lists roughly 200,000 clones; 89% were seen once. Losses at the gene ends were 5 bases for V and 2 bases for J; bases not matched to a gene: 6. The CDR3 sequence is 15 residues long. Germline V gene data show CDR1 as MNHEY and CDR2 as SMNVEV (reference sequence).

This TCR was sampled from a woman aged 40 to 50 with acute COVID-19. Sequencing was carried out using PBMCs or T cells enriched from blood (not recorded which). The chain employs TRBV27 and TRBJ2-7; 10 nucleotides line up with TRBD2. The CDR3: CASSPWTSGAYEQYF. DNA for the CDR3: TGTGCCAGCAGTCCTTGGACTAGCGGAGCCTACGAGCAGTACTTC.